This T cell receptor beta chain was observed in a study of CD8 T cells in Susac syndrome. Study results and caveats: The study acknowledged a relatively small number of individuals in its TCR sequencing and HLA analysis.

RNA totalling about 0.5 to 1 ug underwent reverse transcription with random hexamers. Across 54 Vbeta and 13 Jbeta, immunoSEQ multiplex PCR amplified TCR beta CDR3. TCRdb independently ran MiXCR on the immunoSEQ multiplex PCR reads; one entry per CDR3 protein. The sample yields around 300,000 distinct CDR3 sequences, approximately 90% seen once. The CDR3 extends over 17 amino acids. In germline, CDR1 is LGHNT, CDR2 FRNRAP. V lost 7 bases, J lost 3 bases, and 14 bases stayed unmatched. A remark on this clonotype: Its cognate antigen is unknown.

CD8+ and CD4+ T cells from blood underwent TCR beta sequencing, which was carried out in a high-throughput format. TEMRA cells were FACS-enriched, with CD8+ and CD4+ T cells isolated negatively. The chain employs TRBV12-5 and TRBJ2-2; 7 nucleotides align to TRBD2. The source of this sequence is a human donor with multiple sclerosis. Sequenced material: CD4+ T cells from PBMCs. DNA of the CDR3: TGTGCTAGTGACCGGTCCACCGCGGGGGTTGACACCGGGGAGCTGTTTTTT. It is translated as CASDRSTAGVDTGELFF.